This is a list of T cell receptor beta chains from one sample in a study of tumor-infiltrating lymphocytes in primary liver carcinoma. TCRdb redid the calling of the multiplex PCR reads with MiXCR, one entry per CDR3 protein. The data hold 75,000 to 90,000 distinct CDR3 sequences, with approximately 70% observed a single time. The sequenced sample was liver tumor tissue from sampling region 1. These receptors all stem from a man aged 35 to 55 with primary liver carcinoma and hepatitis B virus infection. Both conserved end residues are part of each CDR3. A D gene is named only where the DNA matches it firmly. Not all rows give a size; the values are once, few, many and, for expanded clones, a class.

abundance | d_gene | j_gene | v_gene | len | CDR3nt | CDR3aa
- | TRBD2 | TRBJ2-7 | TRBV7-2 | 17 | TGTGCCAGCAGCTTAGTGTTAAGCACTAGCGGAGGCTACGAGCAGTACTTC | CASSLVLSTSGGYEQYF
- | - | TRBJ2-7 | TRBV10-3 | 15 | TGTGCCATCACTGGAACTGTCCGGGAGAGTATCAAGCAGTACTTC | CAITGTVRESIKQYF
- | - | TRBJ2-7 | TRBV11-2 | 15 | TGTGCCAGCAGTCCCGGAGGGGGGAGGACTATAGAGCAGTACTTC | CASSPGGGRTIEQYF
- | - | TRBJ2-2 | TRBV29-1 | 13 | TGCAGCGTTGGGGGGACGTACACCGGGGGGCTGTTTTTT | CSVGGTYTGGLFF
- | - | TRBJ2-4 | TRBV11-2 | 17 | TGTGCCAGCAGCTTTCGACTAGAGGAAGGGGCCAAAAACATTCAGTATTTC | CASSFRLEEGAKNIQYF
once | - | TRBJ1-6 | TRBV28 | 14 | TGTGCCAACAGTTTAAACAGGGATAACTCACCCCTCCACTTT | CANSLNRDNSPLHF
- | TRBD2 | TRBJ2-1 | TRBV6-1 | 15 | TGTGTCAGCATTGCACTAGCGGGCCTACACAATGAGGAGTTCTTC | CVSIALAGLHNEEFF
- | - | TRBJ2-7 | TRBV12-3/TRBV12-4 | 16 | TGTGCCAGCAGTATCTATATAGCGAGAGGGGCCTACGGGCAGTACTTC | CASSIYIARGAYGQYF
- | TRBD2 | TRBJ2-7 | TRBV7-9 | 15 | TGTGCCAGCAGCTTCTCGGGAGGGAGCTTCTACGAGCAATACTTC | CASSFSGGSFYEQYF
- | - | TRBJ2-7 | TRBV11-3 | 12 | TGTGCCAGCAGCTTAGCTCCAGACGGGCACTACTTC | CASSLAPDGHYF
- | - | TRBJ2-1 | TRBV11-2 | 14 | TGTGTCAGCAGCTCCGCTGCAGGCGGTAATGAACAGCTCTTC | CVSSSAAGGNEQLF
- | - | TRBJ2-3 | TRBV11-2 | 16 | TGTGCCAGCGCCTACGTCGGAGTCAGGGGACCAGATACGCAGTATTTT | CASAYVGVRGPDTQYF
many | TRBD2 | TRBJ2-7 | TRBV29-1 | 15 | TGCAGCGTTGCCGGGGGACTAGCGGGAGACTACGAGCAGTACTTC | CSVAGGLAGDYEQYF
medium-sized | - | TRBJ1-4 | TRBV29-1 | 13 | TGCAGCGTTGATCAGGGGAAGGGTGAAAAACTGTTTTTT | CSVDQGKGEKLFF
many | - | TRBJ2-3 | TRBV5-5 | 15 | TGTGCCAGCACCCGAGGGGTAGACCGCACAGATACGCAGTATTTT | CASTRGVDRTDTQYF
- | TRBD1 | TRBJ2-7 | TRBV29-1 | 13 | TGTAGCGTCAACAGGGGTGGGCGGAACGGGCAGTACTTC | CSVNRGGRNGQYF
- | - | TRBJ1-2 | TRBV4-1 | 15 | TGTGCCGGCAGCCAAGACCCCCCCGGTTCCTCGGAACTCACCTTC | CAGSQDPPGSSELTF
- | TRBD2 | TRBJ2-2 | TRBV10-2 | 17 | TGCGCCAGTAGTGAAATCCCGGGAGGGGGGAACACCGGGGAGCTGGTTTTT | CASSEIPGGGNTGELVF
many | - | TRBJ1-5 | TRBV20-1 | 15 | TGCAGTGCTGTACAGGGAGTGAGGGCGAATCAGCCCCAGCATTTT | CSAVQGVRANQPQHF
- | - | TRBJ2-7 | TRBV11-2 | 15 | TGTGCCAGCAGCGTGGCACCGGGTCCGGACTACGAGCAGTACTTC | CASSVAPGPDYEQYF
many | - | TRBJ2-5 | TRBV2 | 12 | TGTGCCAGCAGTCCCTCGGGGGAGACCCAGTACTTC | CASSPSGETQYF
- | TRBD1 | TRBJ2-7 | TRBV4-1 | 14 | TGTGACAGCAGCCAAGACGGGGACAGGGACGAGCAGTACTTC | CDSSQDGDRDEQYF
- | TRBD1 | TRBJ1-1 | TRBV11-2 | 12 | TGTACCCGCAGCTGGGACAGGACTGAAGCTTTTTTT | CTRSWDRTEAFF
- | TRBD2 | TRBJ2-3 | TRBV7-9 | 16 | TGTGCCAGCAGCTTAAGACTAGCGGGAGGGACAGATATACAGTATTTT | CASSLRLAGGTDIQYF
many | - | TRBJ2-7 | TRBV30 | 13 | TGTGCCTGGAGTCTGGGCCAGACTTCCGAGCAGTACTTC | CAWSLGQTSEQYF
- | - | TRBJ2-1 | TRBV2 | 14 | TGTGCCAGTAGCGAGAAGGTGTCCTACAATGAGCAGTTCTTC | CASSEKVSYNEQFF
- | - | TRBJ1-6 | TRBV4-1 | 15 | TGTGCCAGCAACCAGCAAAATTCAGGAATTTCACCCCTCCACTTT | CASNQQNSGISPLHF
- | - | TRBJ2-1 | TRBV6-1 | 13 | TGTGCCAGCAGTGTTACGGAGGGAGTTGAGCAGTTCTTC | CASSVTEGVEQFF
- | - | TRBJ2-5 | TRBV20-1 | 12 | TGCAGTGCTGGGATGGGGGGAGAGACCCAGTACTTC | CSAGMGGETQYF
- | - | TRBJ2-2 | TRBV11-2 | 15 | TGTGCCAGCAGCTTAGCCCGACTAGACACCGGGGAGCTGTTTTTT | CASSLARLDTGELFF
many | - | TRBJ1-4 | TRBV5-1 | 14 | TGCGCCAGCAGCCCAGGGGATGTCGATGAAAAACTGTTTTTT | CASSPGDVDEKLFF
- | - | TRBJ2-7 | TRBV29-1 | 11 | TGCAGCGTTGATGGGGCCAACGAGCAGTATTTC | CSVDGANEQYF
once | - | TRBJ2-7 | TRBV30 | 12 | TGTGCCTGGAGTCCTGGGGCGGGCAAGCAGTGCTTC | CAWSPGAGKQCF
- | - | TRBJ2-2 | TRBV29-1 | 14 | TGCAGCGTGCCTACGAGGCGGAAGGACGGGGAGATGTTTTTT | CSVPTRRKDGEMFF
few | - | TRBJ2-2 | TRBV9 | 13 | TGTGCCAGCAGCGCAGAGACTGGCGGGGAGCTGTTTTTT | CASSAETGGELFF
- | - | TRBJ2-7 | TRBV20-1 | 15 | TGCAGTGCGAGGGACACAAGGATTCCAACCTACGAGCAGTACTTC | CSARDTRIPTYEQYF
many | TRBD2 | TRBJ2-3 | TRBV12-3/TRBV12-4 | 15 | TGTGCCAGCAGCCCGGGGGGTGTCGGCACAGATACGCAGTATTTT | CASSPGGVGTDTQYF
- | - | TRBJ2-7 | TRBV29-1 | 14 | TGCAGCGCCCAAGGACATGGAGCTTCCTACGAGCAGTACTTC | CSAQGHGASYEQYF
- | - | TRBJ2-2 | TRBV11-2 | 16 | TGTGCCAGGAGCTGGAGACAGGCGTTGAACACCGGGGAGCTGTTTTTT | CARSWRQALNTGELFF
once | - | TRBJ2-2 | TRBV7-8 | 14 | TGTGCCAGCAGCCTGCAGGTGAACACCGGGGAGCTGTCTTTT | CASSLQVNTGELSF
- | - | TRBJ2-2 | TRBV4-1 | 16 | TGCGCCAGCAGTCAAGAGGCGACAGCGCGCACCGGGGAGCTGTTTTTT | CASSQEATARTGELFF
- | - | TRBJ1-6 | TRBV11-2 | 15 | TGTGCCAGCGGCTTACAGTACTCCTATAATTCACCCCTCCACTTT | CASGLQYSYNSPLHF
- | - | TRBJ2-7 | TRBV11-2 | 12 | TGTGCCAGCAGCTTAGGAGCCCTCGAGCAGTATTTC | CASSLGALEQYF
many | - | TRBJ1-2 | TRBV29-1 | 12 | TGCAGCGTCGGCTCTGACAGCTATGGCTACACCTTC | CSVGSDSYGYTF
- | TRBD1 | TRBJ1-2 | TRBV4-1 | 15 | TGCGCCAGCAGCCAAGCCACAGGGGGGGTTTATGACTACACATTC | CASSQATGGVYDYTF
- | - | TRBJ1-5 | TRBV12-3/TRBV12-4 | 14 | TGTGCCAGCAATCTCAGATGTAGCAATCAGCCCCAGCATTTT | CASNLRCSNQPQHF
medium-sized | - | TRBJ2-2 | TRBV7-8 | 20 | TGTGCCAGCAGCTTCCGAAGGGGCGAGACCGGAGTAAGAAACACCGGGGAGCTGTTTTTT | CASSFRRGETGVRNTGELFF
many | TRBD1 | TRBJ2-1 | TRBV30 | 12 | TGTGCCTGGGACAGGGGAGAAGATGAGCAGTTCTTC | CAWDRGEDEQFF
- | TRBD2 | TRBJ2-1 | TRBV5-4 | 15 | TGTACCAGCAGCTTGGGCGGGGGGGTATATAATGAGCAGTTCTTC | CTSSLGGGVYNEQFF
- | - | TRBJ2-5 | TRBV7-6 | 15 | TGTGCCAGCAGCTTAGAGGGTGGAGAGGGAGGAACCCAGTACTTC | CASSLEGGEGGTQYF
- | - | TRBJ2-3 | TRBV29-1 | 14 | TGTAGCGTCGCTCCTAGCAGGGACACAGATACGCAGTATTTT | CSVAPSRDTDTQYF
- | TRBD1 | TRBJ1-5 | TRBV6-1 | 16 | TGTGTCAGCAGGGACCGACAGGGGAGGATCAATCAGCCCCAGCATTTT | CVSRDRQGRINQPQHF
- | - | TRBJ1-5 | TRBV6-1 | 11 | TGTGCCAGCAGTGATGGGGTCTTCCATCATTTT | CASSDGVFHHF
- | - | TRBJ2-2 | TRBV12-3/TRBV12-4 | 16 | TGTGCCAGCAGTTTAGCCAGGGTAGTTAAGTCTGGGGAGCTGTTTTTT | CASSLARVVKSGELFF
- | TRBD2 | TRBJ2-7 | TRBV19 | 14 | TGTGCCAGTAGTATAAAACTAGCGGACGTCGAGCAGTACTTC | CASSIKLADVEQYF
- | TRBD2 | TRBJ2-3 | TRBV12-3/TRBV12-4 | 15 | TGTGCCAGCAGTTTAGGTGCGGGAGGCTCAGATAGTCAGTATTTT | CASSLGAGGSDSQYF
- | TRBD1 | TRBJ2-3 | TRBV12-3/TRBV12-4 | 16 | TGTACCAGCAGTCTCCACTGGACAGGCCTCAATCAGCCCCAGTATTTT | CTSSLHWTGLNQPQYF